These 4 T cell receptor beta chains came from one sample sequenced in a study of T cell clonality in common variable immunodeficiency (dated by TCRdb to about 2015). Library preparation employed the immunoSEQ multiplex PCR assay. TCRdb provides this immuneACCESS table in a form limited to in-frame rearrangements. Some clones are lacking; in checked studies, under half of them reflect an unresolved V gene, and why the rest are absent is not known. This sample has under 45,000 clones in the table, none counted a single time. Of the sample, around 1.5% is held by the ten largest clones. The specimen sequenced was peripheral blood mononuclear cells. The origin of the receptors is a person aged 18 to 75 in good health.

Ten or more counts support this clone. The CDR3 is cut off 3 residues early in the read; its end comes from the germline J gene. V usage is TRBV20-1 and J usage is TRBJ2-3, with TRBD2 matching over 9 bases. The V gene end was trimmed by 6 bases and the J gene end by 0 bases; junction bases not matched to a gene: 7. CDR1 is DFQATT, CDR2 SNEGSKA, per germline (reference sequence). The CDR3 is made up of 15 amino acids. CDR3 DNA, as far as it was read: TGCAGTGCCCCAGCTAGCGGGGAAAGCACAGATACG. Translated: CSAPASGESTDT. The whole CDR3 is CSAPASGESTDTQYF.

This clone showed up many times. The CDR3 end lies 3 residues beyond the end of the read and is filled in from the germline J gene. The chain has TRBV6-4 and TRBJ1-6; D is perhaps TRBD1 (5 bases). The CDR3 is made up of 15 amino acids. Germline values: CDR1 MRHNA, CDR2 SNTAGT. V shed 5 bases and J shed 9 bases, with 17 bases lying between them. The CDR3 is CASSPTGQLGSPLHF. The CDR3 bases that were read are TGTGCCAGCAGTCCAACAGGTCAACTCGGTTCACCC.

About this clone itself: The CDR3 is cut off 3 residues early in the read; its end comes from the germline J gene. This chain links TRBV19 with TRBJ2-2; a weak D match, TRBD1 (5 bases). The CDR3 covers 16 residues. The V gene's germline CDR1 is LNHDA and CDR2 SQIVND (reference sequence). V dropped 6 bases and J dropped 6 bases, with 20 bases sitting between them. CDR3 DNA (partial): TGTGCCAGTAGAGCGCGAGGTTCGGTAGGGGCCGGGGAG. This sequence encodes CASRARGSVGAGE. The full CDR3 is CASRARGSVGAGELFF.

This clone came up many times. The read halts 3 residues ahead of the CDR3 end, with the missing end drawn from the germline J gene. The genes are TRBV5-1 and TRBJ2-1; D possibly corresponds to TRBD2 (5 bases). The CDR3 sequence is 14 residues long. Germline-derived CDR1 and CDR2 are SGHRS and YFSETQ. Trimming removed 5 bases at V and 5 bases at J, with 14 bases between. CDR3 sequence reads: CASRPRGTNNEQFF. The covered CDR3 bases are TGCGCCAGCAGACCACGGGGAACGAACAATGAG.